The rows below give T cell receptor beta chains drawn from one sample of a study of blood T cell repertoires in COVID-19. Using immunoSEQ multiplex PCR, the repertoire was profiled, and TCRdb retains in-frame clones only, with some absent. Among around 150,000 clones listed, more than 80% were seen once. What was sequenced was peripheral blood. Receptor source: a human donor in a cohort sampled during active COVID-19. Each CDR3 is given with its conserved first and last residue.

v_gene,j_gene,CDR3aa
TRBV10-3,TRBJ1-2,CAISESRGQYYGYTF
TRBV5-1,TRBJ2-5,CASSRRQGWETQYF
TRBV27,TRBJ2-2,CASMGPNTGELFF
TRBV30,TRBJ1-1,CAWSRVDTEAFF
TRBV12-3/TRBV12-4,TRBJ1-1,CASSPGTGRWAFF
TRBV5-8,TRBJ2-6,CASTLGAVASGANVLTF
TRBV7-2,TRBJ2-3,CASSSRTGTKTDTQYF
TRBV3-1/TRBV3-2,TRBJ1-5,CASSPGLSRGQPQHF
TRBV18,TRBJ2-5,CASSPTGTDQETQYF
TRBV27,TRBJ2-3,CASSSPRGLTFADTQYF
TRBV3-1/TRBV3-2,TRBJ1-5,CASSPTGSHQPQHF
TRBV6-5,TRBJ2-7,CASSYSSAAGAYEQYF
TRBV5-1,TRBJ2-5,CASSLSTGGGETQYF
TRBV3-1/TRBV3-2,TRBJ2-3,CASSPGTGEDTQYF
TRBV7-2,TRBJ1-4,CASSTGQGGVEKLFF
TRBV19,TRBJ1-1,CASSILGQPNTEAFF